This TCR beta chain is from a study of shared clonotypes between healthy human individuals. At the level of the study: A couple of women and a few men aged 18 to 49 made up the donors. There were three CD4 naive, three CD4 memory, two CD8 naive and one CD8 memory plates per donor.

Study-wide findings and caveats: It was the non-shared clonotypes that had lower generation probabilities than clonotypes shared by all four donors.

About this clone: Antigen: not known.

The naive CD8 population came from CD45RO-negative cells selected for CCR7, without terminally differentiated effector memory CD45RA+ cells. Sorted-subset replicate PCR reactions contained around 220 ng DNA, corresponding to some 30,000 T cell genomes. Assay used: immunoSEQ multiplex PCR; TCRdb lists only in-frame clones, some missing. The repertoire has some 2.1 million clones, about 95% of them found once; the top ten carry about 1.1%. The CDR3 is 11 amino acids. Trimming took 5 bases from V and 8 from J, leaving 8 bases between them. Looked up from germline, CDR1 is SGHDT and CDR2 is YYEEEE. The TCR sequence derives from a man aged 18-30 years in good health. Specimen: naive CD8+ T cells sorted from blood. The chain carries TRBV5-6 and TRBJ2-1; D possibly corresponds to TRBD1 (5 bases). The CDR3 bases are TGTGCCAGCAGTATGGGGCATGAGCAGTTCTTC. Amino acids: CASSMGHEQFF.